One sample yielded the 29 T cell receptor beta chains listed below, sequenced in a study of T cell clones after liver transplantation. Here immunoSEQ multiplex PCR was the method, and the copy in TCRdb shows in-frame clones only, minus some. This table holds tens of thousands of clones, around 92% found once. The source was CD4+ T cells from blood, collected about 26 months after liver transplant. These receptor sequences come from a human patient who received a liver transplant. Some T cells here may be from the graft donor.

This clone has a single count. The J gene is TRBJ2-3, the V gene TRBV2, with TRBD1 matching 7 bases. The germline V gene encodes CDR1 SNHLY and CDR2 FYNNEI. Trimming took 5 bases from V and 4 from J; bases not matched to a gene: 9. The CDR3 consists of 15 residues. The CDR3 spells CASSPRGFGADTQYF. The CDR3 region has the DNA TGTGCCAGCAGTCCCAGGGGGTTTGGGGCAGATACGCAGTATTTT.

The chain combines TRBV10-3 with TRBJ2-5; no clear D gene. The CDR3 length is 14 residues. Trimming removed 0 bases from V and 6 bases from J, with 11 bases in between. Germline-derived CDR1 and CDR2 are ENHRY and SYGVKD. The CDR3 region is CAISESPPIQTQYF. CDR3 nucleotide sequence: TGTGCCATCAGTGAGTCGCCTCCAATACAGACCCAGTACTTC.

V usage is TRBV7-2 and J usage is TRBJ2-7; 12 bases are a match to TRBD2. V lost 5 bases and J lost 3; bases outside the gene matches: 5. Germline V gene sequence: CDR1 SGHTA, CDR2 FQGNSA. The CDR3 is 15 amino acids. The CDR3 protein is CASSPSSGRGYEQYF. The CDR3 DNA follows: TGTGCCAGCAGCCCCTCTAGCGGGAGGGGCTACGAGCAGTACTTC. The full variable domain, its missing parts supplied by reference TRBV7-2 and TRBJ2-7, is GAGVSQSPSNKVTEKGKDVELRCDPISGHTALYWYRQSLGQGLEFLIYFQGNSAPDKSGLPSDRFSAERTGGSVSTLTIQRTQQEDSAVYLCASSPSSGRGYEQYFGPGTRLTVT.

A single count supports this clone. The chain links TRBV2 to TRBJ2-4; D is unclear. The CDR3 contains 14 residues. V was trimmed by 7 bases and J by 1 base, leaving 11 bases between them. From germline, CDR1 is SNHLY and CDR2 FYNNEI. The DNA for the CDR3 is TGTGCCAGCACACGGATAGTGGCCAAAAACATTCAGTACTTC. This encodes CASTRIVAKNIQYF.

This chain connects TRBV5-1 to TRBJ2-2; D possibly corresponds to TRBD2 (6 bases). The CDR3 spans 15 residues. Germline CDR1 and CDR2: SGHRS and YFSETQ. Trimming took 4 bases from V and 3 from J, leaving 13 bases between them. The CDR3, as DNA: TGCGCCAGCAGCGGGTTAGCGGAATACACCGGGGAGCTGTTTTTT. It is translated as CASSGLAEYTGELFF.

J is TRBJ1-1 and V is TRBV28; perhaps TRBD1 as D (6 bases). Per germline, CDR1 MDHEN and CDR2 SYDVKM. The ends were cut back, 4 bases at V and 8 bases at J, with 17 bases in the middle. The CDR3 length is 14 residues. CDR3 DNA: TGTGCCAGCAGTTCCTCTCCGGGGGGGGCCGAAGCTTTCTTT. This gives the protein CASSSSPGGAEAFF.

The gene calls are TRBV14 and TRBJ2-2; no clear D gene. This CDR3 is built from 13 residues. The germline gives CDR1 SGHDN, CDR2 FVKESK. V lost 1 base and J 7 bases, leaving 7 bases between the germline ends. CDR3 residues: CASSQVEGGELFF. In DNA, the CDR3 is TGTGCCAGCAGCCAAGTGGAAGGCGGGGAGCTGTTTTTT.

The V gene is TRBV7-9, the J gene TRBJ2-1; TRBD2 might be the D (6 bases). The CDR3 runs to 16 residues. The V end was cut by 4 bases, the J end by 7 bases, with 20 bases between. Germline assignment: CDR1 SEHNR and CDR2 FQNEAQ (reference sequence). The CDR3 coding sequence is TGTGCCAGCAGCTGGTTCCGGGACTCCAGGAGAAATGAGCAGTTCTTC. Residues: CASSWFRDSRRNEQFF. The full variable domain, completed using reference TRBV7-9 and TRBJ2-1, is DTGVSQNPRHKITKRGQNVTFRCDPISEHNRLYWYRQTLGQGPEFLTYFQNEAQLEKSRLLSDRFSAERPKGSFSTLEIQRTEQGDSAMYLCASSWFRDSRRNEQFFGPGTRLTVL.

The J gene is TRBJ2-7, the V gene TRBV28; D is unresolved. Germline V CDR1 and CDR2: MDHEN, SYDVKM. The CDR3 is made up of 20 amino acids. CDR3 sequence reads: CASAVYVGRPLPSHSYEQYF. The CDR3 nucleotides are TGTGCATCAGCAGTTTATGTAGGGCGGCCATTGCCATCCCACTCCTACGAGCAGTACTTC.

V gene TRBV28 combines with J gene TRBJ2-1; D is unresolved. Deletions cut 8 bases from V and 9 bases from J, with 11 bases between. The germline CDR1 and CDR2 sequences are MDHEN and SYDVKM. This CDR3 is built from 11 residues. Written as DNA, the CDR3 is TGTGCCAGCCATTCAGGTCCTGAGCAGTTCTTC. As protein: CASHSGPEQFF.

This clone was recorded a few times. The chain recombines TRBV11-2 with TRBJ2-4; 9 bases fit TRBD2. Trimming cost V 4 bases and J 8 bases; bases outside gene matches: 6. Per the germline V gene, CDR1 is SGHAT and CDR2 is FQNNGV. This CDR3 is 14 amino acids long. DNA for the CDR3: TGTGCCAGCAGCTCGGGCGGGGGGGCTGACATTCAGTACTTC. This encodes CASSSGGGADIQYF.

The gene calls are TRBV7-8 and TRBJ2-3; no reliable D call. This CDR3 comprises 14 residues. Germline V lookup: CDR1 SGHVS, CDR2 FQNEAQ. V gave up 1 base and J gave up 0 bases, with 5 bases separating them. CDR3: CASSLETSTDTQYF. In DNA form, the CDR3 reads TGTGCCAGCAGCTTAGAGACTAGCACAGATACGCAGTATTTT. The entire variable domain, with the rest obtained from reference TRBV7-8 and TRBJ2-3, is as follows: GAGVSQSPRYKVAKRGQDVALRCDPISGHVSLFWYQQALGQGPEFLTYFQNEAQLDKSGLPSDRFFAERPEGSVSTLKIQRTQQEDSAVYLCASSLETSTDTQYFGPGTRLTVL.

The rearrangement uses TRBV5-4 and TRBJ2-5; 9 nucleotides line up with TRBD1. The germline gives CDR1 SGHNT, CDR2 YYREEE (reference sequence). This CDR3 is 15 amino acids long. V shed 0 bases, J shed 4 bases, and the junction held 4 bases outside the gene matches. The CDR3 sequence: CASSLEQGAGETQYF. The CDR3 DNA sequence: TGTGCCAGCAGCTTGGAACAGGGGGCGGGAGAGACCCAGTACTTC.

The CDR3 region is CASSVESSGKIGELFF. CDR3 DNA: TGTGCCAGCAGCGTAGAGTCTAGCGGGAAAATCGGGGAGCTGTTTTTT. The rearrangement uses TRBV9 and TRBJ2-2; 9 bases fit TRBD2. Germline V CDR1 and CDR2: SGDLS, YYNGEE. V was pared by 0 bases and J by 7 bases, with 7 bases of the junction left unmatched. This CDR3 contains 16 residues.

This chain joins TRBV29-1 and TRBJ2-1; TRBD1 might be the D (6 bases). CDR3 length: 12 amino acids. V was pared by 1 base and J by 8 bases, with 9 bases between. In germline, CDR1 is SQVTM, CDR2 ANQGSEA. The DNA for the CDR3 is TGCAGCGTTGAAGCCCAGGGGTATGAGCAGTTCTTC. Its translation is CSVEAQGYEQFF.

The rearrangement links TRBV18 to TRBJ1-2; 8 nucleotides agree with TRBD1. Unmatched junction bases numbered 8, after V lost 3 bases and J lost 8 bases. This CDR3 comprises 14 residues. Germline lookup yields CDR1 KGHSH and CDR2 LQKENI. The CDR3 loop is CASSPTDRGRGYTF. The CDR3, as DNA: TGTGCCAGCTCACCCACCGACAGGGGCCGCGGCTACACCTTC.

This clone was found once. The CDR3 loop is CASSPLGLVGDTQYF. CDR3 bases: TGTGCCAGCAGCCCCCTCGGCCTAGTCGGCGATACGCAGTATTTT. The chain links TRBV7-2 to TRBJ2-3; unclear D gene. Looked up from germline, CDR1 is SGHTA and CDR2 is FQGNSA. Trimming stripped 5 bases from V and 6 bases from J, with 18 bases between. CDR3 length: 15 residues. The full variable domain, its missing parts supplied by reference TRBV7-2 and TRBJ2-3, is GAGVSQSPSNKVTEKGKDVELRCDPISGHTALYWYRQSLGQGLEFLIYFQGNSAPDKSGLPSDRFSAERTGGSVSTLTIQRTQQEDSAVYLCASSPLGLVGDTQYFGPGTRLTVL.

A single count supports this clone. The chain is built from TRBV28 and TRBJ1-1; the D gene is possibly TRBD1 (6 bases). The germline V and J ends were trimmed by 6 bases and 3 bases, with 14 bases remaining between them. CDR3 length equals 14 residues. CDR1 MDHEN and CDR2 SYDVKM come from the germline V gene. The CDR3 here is CASRGAGGHTEAFF. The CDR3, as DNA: TGTGCCAGCAGGGGAGCGGGGGGCCACACTGAAGCTTTCTTT.

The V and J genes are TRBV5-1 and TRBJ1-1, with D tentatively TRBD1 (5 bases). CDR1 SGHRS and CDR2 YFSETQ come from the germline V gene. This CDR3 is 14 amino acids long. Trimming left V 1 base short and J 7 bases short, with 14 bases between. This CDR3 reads CASSLNYRGSEAFF. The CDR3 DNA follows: TGCGCCAGCAGCTTGAATTATAGGGGAAGTGAAGCTTTCTTT.

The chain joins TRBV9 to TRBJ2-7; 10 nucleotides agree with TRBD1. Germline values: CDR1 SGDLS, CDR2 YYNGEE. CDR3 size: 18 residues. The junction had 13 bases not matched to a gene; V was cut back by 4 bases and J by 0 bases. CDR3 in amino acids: CASSPTPGTGVGSYEQYF. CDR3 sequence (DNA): TGTGCCAGCAGCCCCACCCCCGGGACAGGGGTTGGCTCCTACGAGCAGTACTTC.

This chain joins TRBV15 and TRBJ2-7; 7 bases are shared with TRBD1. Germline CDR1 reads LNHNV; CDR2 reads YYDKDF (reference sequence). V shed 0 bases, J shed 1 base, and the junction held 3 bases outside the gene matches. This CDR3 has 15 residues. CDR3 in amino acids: CATSRDQGQSYEQYF. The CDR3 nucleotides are TGTGCCACCAGCAGAGATCAGGGACAGTCCTACGAGCAGTACTTC.

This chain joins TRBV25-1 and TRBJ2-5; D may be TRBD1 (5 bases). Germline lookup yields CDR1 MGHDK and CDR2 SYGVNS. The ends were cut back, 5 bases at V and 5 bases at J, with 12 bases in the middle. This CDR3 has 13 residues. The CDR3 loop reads CASSSAGWETQYF. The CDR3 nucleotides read TGTGCCAGCAGTTCTGCAGGGTGGGAGACCCAGTACTTC.

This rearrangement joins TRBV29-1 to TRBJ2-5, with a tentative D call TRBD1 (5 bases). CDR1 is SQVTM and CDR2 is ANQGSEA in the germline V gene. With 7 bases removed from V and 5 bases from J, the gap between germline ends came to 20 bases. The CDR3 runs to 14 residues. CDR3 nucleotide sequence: TGCAGCGGGGCTCAGGGATCCTCCCGGGAGACCCAGTACTTC. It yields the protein CSGAQGSSRETQYF.

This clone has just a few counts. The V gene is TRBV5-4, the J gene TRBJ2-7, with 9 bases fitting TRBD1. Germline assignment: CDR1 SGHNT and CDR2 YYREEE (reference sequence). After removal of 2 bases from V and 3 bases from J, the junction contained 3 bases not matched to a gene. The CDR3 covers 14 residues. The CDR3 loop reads CASSFPGQGYEQYF. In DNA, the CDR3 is TGTGCCAGCAGCTTCCCGGGACAGGGCTACGAGCAGTACTTC. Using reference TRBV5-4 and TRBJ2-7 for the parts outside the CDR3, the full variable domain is ETGVTQSPTHLIKTRGQQVTLRCSSQSGHNTVSWYQQALGQGPQFIFQYYREEENGRGNFPPRFSGLQFPNYSSELNVNALELDDSALYLCASSFPGQGYEQYFGPGTRLTVT.

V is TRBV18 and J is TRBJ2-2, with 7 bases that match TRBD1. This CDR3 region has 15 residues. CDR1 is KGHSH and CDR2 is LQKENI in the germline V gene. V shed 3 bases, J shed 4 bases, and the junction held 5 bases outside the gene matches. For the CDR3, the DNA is TGTGCCAGCTCACCTGGACAGGATCGCACCGGGGAGCTGTTTTTT. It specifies CASSPGQDRTGELFF.

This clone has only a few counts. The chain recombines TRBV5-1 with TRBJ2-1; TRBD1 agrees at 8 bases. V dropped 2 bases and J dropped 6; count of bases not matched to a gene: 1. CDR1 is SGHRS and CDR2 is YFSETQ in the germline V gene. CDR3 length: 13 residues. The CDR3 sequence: CASSFGQGNEQFF. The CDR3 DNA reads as TGCGCCAGCAGCTTCGGACAGGGCAATGAGCAGTTCTTC.

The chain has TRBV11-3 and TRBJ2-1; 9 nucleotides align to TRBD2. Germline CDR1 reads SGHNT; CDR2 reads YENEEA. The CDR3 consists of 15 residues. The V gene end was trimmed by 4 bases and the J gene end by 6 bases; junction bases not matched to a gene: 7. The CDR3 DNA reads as TGTGCCAGCAGCTACTTTAGCGGGAGTGTCAATGAGCAGTTCTTC. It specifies CASSYFSGSVNEQFF.

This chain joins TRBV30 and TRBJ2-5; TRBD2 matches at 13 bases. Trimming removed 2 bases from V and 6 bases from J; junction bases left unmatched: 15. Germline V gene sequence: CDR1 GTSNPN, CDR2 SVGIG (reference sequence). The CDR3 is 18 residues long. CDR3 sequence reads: CAWSYGLAGVVGMKTQYF. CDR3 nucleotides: TGTGCCTGGAGTTACGGACTAGCGGGAGTAGTTGGCATGAAGACCCAGTACTTC.

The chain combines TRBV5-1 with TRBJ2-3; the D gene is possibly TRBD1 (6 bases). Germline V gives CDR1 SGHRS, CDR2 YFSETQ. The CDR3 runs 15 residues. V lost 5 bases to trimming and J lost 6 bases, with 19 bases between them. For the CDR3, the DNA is TGCGCCAGCAGTTTAAATCCTGGGACAATTGATACGCAGTATTTT. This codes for CASSLNPGTIDTQYF.